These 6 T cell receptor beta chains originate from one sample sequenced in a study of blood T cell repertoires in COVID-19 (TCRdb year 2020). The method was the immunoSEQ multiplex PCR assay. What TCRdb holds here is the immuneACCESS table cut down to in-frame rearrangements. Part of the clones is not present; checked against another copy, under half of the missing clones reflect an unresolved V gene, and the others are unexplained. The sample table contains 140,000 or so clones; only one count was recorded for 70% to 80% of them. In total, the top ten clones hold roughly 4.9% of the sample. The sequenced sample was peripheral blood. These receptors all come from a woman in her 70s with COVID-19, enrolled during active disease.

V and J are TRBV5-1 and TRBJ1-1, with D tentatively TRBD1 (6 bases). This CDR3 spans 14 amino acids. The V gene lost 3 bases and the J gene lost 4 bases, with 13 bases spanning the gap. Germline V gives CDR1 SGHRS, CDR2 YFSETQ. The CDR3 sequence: CASSSRGRSTEAFF. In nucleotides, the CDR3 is TGCGCCAGCAGCTCCAGGGGTCGGAGCACTGAAGCTTTCTTT.

The CDR3 bases are TGTGCCATCAGTGGGGCCAGGGGTGGGAACACTGAAGCTTTCTTT. Its protein is CAISGARGGNTEAFF. The chain couples TRBV10-3 to TRBJ1-1; TRBD1 is a possible D gene (6 bases). Between the trimmed V and J ends, which lost 4 bases and 1 base, there was a span of 13 bases. The CDR3 runs 15 residues. Per the germline V gene, CDR1 is ENHRY and CDR2 is SYGVKD.

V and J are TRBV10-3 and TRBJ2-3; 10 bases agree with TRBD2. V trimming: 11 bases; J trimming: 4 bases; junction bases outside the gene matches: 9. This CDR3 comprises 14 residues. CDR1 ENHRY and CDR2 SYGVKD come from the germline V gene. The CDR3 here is CALGGSGGADTQYF. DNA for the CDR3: TGTGCCCTCGGGGGAAGCGGGGGGGCAGATACGCAGTATTTT.

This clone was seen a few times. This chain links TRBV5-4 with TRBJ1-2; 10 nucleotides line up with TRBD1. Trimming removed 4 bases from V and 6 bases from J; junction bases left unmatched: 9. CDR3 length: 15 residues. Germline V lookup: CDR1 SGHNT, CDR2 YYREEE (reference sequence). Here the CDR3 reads CASSPRRQGANGYTF. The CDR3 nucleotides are TGTGCCAGCAGCCCGCGGAGACAGGGGGCGAATGGCTACACCTTC.

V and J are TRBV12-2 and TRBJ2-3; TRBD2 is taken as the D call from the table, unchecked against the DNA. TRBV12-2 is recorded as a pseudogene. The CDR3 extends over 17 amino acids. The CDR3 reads CASRVRLAGDVTDTQYF. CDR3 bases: TGTGCAAGTCGCGTCCGACTAGCGGGGGATGTAACAGATACGCAGTATTTT.

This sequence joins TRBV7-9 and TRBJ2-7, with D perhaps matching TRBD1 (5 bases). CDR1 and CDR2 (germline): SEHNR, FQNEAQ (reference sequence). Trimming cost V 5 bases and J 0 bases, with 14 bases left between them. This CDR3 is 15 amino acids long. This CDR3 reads CASSPSQGHSYEQYF. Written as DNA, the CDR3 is TGTGCCAGCAGCCCCTCCCAGGGCCACTCCTACGAGCAGTACTTC.